The clone carrying this T cell receptor beta chain was seen a few times. No antigen is known for it. These data come from a study of beta chain features in type 1 diabetes. Findings of the study overall: PCR could preferentially amplify shorter templates, alike in patients and controls. Any role of HLA type in TCRB rearrangement remained unresolved here. Moderately but significantly shorter TCRB CDR3s were found in Type 1 diabetes patients in all four CD4+ subsets.

A single heparinised blood sample, averaging roughly 110 mL, was obtained per donor. Sorted CD4+ subsets: naive, central memory, regulatory, stem cell-like memory (CD45RO/CCR7/CD25/CD127/CD95/CD27 panel). In germline, CDR1 is MNHEY, CDR2 SVGAGI. Trimming removed 10 bases at V and 6 bases at J, with 19 bases between. This CDR3 region has 13 residues. Sequenced material consisted of expressed TCRB transcripts (all of the isolated RNA was reverse transcribed). Generated by immunoSEQ multiplex PCR, the TCRdb table keeps only in-frame clones and is missing some. The repertoire has some 360,000 clones, 8.5% to 10% of them found once; the top ten carry about 0.6%.

This chain joins TRBV6-5 and TRBJ2-7; TRBD2 might be the D (6 bases). Specimen: central memory CD4+ T cells from blood. The sequence derives from a man aged 30 to 39 with type 1 diabetes. As DNA, the CDR3 is TGTGCCATTACTACGGCGCAGGGAGGCGAGCAGTACTTC. Translation gives CAITTAQGGEQYF.